This entry describes one TCR beta chain. Its antigen is not known. At one of its ends the junction is not consistent with the germline gene, which may arise from a read error. This entry belongs to a study of cytomegalovirus exposure and HLA in healthy donors. Germline CDR1 reads SQVTM; CDR2 reads ANQGSEA. The CDR3 loop spans 13 amino acids. Study-wide findings and caveats: The presence/absence work took it that sequencing depth was about the same across donors.

Researchers ran the PCR with 60 Vbeta and 13 Jbeta primers. The table came from immunoSEQ multiplex PCR; TCRdb's copy has only in-frame clones and leaves some out. This table holds roughly 200,000 clones, 86% found once. The sample taken for sequencing was PBMCs. The chain links TRBV29-1 to TRBJ1-1; TRBD1 might be the D (6 bases). The sequence was collected from a woman between 25 and 40 years old in good health and CMV-seronegative. The CDR3 nucleotides are TGCGGCGCCCGGATCTCAGGGGACACCGAAGCTTTCTTT. Encoded protein: CGARISGDTEAFF.